This entry concerns a single T cell receptor beta chain. No antigen is known for it. Library preparation for TCR beta used quantitative 5'-RACE with molecular barcodes. MiXCR was run by TCRdb on the 5' RACE reads, yielding one entry per CDR3 protein. The sample yields some 200,000 distinct CDR3 sequences, roughly 24% seen once. The record originates from a study of CD8 T cells in ankylosing spondylitis. General observations from the study: Within matched ankylosing spondylitis synovial fluid, disease-linked clones were reportedly significantly enriched. What appeared characteristic of ankylosing spondylitis blood was a TCR beta motif of fewer than ten highly homologous variants.

Germline loops: CDR1 LNHDA, CDR2 SQIVND (reference sequence). The ends were cut back, 3 bases at V and 1 base at J, with 6 bases in the middle. This CDR3 comprises 13 residues. This receptor was obtained from a male donor with ankylosing spondylitis or in good health (not recorded which). The sequenced sample was blood, either unsorted or a sorted T cell fraction (not recorded which). V is TRBV19 and J is TRBJ1-1, with D hard to call. The CDR3 bases are TGTGCCAGTAGTATCCGGCAGAACACTGAAGCTTTCTTT. Translation gives CASSIRQNTEAFF.